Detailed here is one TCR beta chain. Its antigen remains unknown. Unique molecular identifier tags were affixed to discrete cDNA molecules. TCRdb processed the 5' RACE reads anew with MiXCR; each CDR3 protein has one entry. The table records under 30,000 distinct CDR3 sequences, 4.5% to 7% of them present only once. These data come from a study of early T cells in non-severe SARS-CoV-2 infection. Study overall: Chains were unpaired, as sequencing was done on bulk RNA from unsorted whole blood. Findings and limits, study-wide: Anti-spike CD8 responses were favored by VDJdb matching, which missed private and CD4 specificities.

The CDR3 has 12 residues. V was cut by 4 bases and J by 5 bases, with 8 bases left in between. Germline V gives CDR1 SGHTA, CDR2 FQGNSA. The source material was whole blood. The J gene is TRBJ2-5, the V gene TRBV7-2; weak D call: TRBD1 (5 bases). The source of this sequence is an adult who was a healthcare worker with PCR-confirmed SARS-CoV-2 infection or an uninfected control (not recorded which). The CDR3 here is CASSSRGETQYF. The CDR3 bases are TGTGCCAGCAGCTCTAGGGGTGAGACCCAGTACTTC.